This entry features one T cell receptor (beta chain) sequence. A much larger clonotype is one base distant, so this may be a read error. The entry originates in a study of tumor and adjacent non-tumor tissue in lung cancer. V was pared by 5 bases and J by 2 bases, with 4 bases of the junction left unmatched. The V gene's germline CDR1 is DFQATT and CDR2 SNEGSKA (reference sequence). CDR3 length: 14 residues. The template was RNA from unsorted bulk tissue. Three rounds of nested PCR, following a modified ARM-PCR protocol, produced the TCRbeta library. TCRdb ran MiXCR on the multiplex PCR reads and lists one entry per CDR3 protein. The profile shows 220,000 or so distinct CDR3 sequences, around 71% of them singletons.

This rearrangement joins TRBV20-1 to TRBJ2-3; 10 bases line up with TRBD2. Sequencing used lung tumor tissue. This TCR derives from a man between 60 and 70 years old with non-small cell lung cancer. The CDR3 DNA sequence: TGCAGTGCTCCAGCGGGGGGGCACACAGATACGCAGTATTTT. Encoded protein: CSAPAGGHTDTQYF.